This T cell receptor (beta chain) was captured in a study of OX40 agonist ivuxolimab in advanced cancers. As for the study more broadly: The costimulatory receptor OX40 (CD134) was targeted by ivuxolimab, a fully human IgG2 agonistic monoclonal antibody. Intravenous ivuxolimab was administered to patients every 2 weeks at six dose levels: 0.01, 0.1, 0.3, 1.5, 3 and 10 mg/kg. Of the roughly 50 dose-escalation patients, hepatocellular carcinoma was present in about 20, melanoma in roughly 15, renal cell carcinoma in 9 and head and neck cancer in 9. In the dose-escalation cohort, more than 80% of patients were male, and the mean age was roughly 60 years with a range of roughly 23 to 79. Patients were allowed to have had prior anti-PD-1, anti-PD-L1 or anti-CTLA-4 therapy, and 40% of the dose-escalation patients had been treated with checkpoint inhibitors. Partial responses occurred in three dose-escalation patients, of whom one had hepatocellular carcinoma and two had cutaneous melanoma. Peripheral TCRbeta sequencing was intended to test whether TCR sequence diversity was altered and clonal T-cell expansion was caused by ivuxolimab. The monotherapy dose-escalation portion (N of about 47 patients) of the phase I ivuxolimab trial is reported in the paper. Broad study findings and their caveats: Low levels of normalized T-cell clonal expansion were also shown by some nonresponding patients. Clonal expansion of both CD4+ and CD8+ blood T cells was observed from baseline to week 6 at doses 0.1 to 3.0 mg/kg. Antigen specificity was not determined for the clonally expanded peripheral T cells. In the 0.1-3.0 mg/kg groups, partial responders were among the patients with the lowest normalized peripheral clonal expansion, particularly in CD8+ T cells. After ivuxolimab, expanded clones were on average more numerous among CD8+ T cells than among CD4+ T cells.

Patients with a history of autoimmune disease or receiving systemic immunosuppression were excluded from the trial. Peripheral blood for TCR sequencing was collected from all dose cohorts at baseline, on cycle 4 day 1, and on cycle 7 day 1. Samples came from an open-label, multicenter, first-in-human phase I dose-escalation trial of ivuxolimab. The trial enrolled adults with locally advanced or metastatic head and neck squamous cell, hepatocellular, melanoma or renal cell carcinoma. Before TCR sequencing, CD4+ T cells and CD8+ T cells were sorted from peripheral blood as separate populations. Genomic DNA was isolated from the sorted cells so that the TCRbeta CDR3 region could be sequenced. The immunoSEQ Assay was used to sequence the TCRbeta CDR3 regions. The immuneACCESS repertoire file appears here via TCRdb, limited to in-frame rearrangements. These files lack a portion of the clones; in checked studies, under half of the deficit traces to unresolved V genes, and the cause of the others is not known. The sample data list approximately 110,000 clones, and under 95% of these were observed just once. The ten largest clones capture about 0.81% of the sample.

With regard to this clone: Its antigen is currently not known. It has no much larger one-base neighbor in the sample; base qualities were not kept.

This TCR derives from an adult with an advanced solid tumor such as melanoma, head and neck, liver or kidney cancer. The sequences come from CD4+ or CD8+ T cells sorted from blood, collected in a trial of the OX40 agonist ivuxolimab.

The bases read TGCGCCAGCAGCCTCGGGGGCCAGCGACAACACACAGATACGCAGTATTTT. It translates to CASSLGGQRQHTDTQYF. Recombination connected TRBV4-1 to TRBJ2-3; the D gene could be TRBD1 or TRBD2, each one agreeing over 6 bases. V lost 4 bases and J lost 2 bases; the stretch between them is 19 bases long. CDR1 MGHRA and CDR2 YSYEKL were looked up in the germline V gene. Counted from cysteine to phenylalanine, this CDR3 has 17 amino acids. The DNA shown is the 51-base CDR3, in frame from base 1.